This passage covers 22 T cell receptor beta chains from one sample sequenced in a study of siplizumab effects on memory and regulatory T cells. TCRdb's copy holds only in-frame clones and misses some; the assay was immunoSEQ multiplex PCR. Of roughly 60,000 clones in the sample, approximately 95% were seen once. The sample consisted of CD8+ T cells sorted from blood. The receptors were sampled from a human donor in good health.

V is TRBV27 and J is TRBJ2-7; TRBD2 matches at 10 bases. J lost 3 bases, V lost 0 bases, and 8 bases had no gene match. Germline V CDR1 and CDR2: MNHEY, SMNVEV (reference sequence). The CDR3 is made up of 17 amino acids. CDR3 sequence (DNA): TGTGCCAGCAGTTTATCGGCTAGCGGGAGTTTTGACTACGAGCAGTACTTC. It specifies CASSLSASGSFDYEQYF.

This sequence joins TRBV7-8 and TRBJ2-1; D is unresolved. CDR1 is SGHVS and CDR2 is FQNEAQ in the germline V gene. The ends were cut back, 3 bases at V and 8 bases at J, with 5 bases in the middle. The CDR3 extends over 11 amino acids. The CDR3 bases are TGTGCCAGCAGCTTGCAGTATGAGCAGTTCTTC. Encoded protein: CASSLQYEQFF. Looking up the rest from reference TRBV7-8 and TRBJ2-1 gives the full variable domain: GAGVSQSPRYKVAKRGQDVALRCDPISGHVSLFWYQQALGQGPEFLTYFQNEAQLDKSGLPSDRFFAERPEGSVSTLKIQRTQQEDSAVYLCASSLQYEQFFGPGTRLTVL.

The chain uses TRBV19 and TRBJ2-7; no firm D call. This CDR3 has 16 residues. The V end lost 5 bases, the J end lost 1 base, and 18 bases lay between the germline ends. The germline gives CDR1 LNHDA, CDR2 SQIVND (reference sequence). DNA of the CDR3: TGTGCCAGTAGTCTCAACCCGGACCTAGGGTCCTACGAGCAGTACTTC. It translates to CASSLNPDLGSYEQYF.

The V gene is TRBV4-3, the J gene TRBJ1-1; D remains ambiguous. V gave up 0 bases and J gave up 5 bases, with 7 bases separating them. Germline lookup yields CDR1 LGHNA and CDR2 YSLEER. The CDR3 sequence is 13 residues long. Here the CDR3 reads CASSQDSWTEAFF. As DNA, the CDR3 is TGCGCCAGCAGCCAAGATTCCTGGACTGAAGCTTTCTTT.

The J gene is TRBJ2-1, the V gene TRBV30; either TRBD1 or TRBD2 may fit D (5 bases each). CDR1 is GTSNPN and CDR2 is SVGIG in the germline V gene (reference sequence). This CDR3 contains 12 residues. With 4 bases removed from V and 8 bases from J, the gap between germline ends came to 12 bases. CDR3 amino acids: CAWTWGSHEQFF. The CDR3 DNA sequence: TGTGCCTGGACGTGGGGGAGCCATGAGCAGTTCTTC.

The chain recombines TRBV21-1 with TRBJ2-7; no check of the table's D call, TRBD2, against the DNA was made. TRBV21-1 is tagged as a pseudogene. There are 14 residues in the CDR3. The CDR3 DNA sequence: TGTGCCAGCAGCAATCCGGGGGGAGTCTACGAGCAGTACTTC. This encodes CASSNPGGVYEQYF.

This chain uses TRBV11-3 with TRBJ2-7; TRBD1 matches 7 bases. The CDR3 contains 15 residues. J lost 5 bases, V lost 4 bases, and 11 bases had no gene match. Looked up from germline, CDR1 is SGHNT and CDR2 is YENEEA. The CDR3 loop is CASSSPYRGTDEQYF. DNA of the CDR3: TGTGCCAGCAGCTCACCCTACAGGGGTACGGACGAGCAGTACTTC.

Regarding this clone: This specimen includes other DNA sequences encoding the same CDR3. The J gene is TRBJ2-7, the V gene TRBV9; D not certain. The V gene lost 0 bases and the J gene lost 0 bases, with 10 bases spanning the gap. CDR1 and CDR2 from the germline V gene are SGDLS and YYNGEE. CDR3 length: 15 amino acids. The CDR3 DNA follows: TGTGCCAGCAGCGTAGGGTCTGGCAGCTCCTACGAGCAGTACTTC. Translation: CASSVGSGSSYEQYF.

The chain is built from TRBV6-5 and TRBJ1-1, with a possible D match to TRBD1 (5 bases). Between the trimmed V and J ends, which lost 0 bases and 4 bases, there was a span of 12 bases. The germline gives CDR1 MNHEY, CDR2 SVGAGI. This CDR3 comprises 15 residues. In DNA, the CDR3 is TGTGCCAGCAGTTACTCGGGCAGGGAGGGCACTGAAGCTTTCTTT. Protein: CASSYSGREGTEAFF.

The chain recombines TRBV6-1 with TRBJ2-1; tentative D call: TRBD2 (6 bases). Per the germline V gene, CDR1 is MNHNS and CDR2 is SASEGT. V was cut by 8 bases and J by 8 bases, with 16 bases left in between. The CDR3 consists of 13 residues. In nucleotides, the CDR3 is TGTGCCAGCGAATCTACGGGAGTCTATGAGCAGTTCTTC. It specifies CASESTGVYEQFF.

This chain joins TRBV9 and TRBJ2-7; 10 positions agree with TRBD1. V shed 0 bases and J 6 bases; nucleotides not matched to a gene: 6. Germline CDR1 reads SGDLS; CDR2 reads YYNGEE. This CDR3 is built from 15 residues. The CDR3 region is CASSVGGTGDVEQYF. The CDR3, as DNA: TGTGCCAGCAGCGTAGGCGGGACAGGGGATGTCGAGCAGTACTTC. Drawing the rest from reference TRBV9 and TRBJ2-7, the complete variable domain is DSGVTQTPKHLITATGQRVTLRCSPRSGDLSVYWYQQSLDQGLQFLIQYYNGEERAKGNILERFSAQQFPDLHSELNLSSLELGDSALYFCASSVGGTGDVEQYFGPGTRLTVT.

The chain uses TRBV29-1 and TRBJ2-1; perhaps TRBD2 as D (5 bases). The CDR3 runs to 14 residues. Germline CDR1 is SQVTM and CDR2 is ANQGSEA. Deletions cut 6 bases from V and 7 bases from J, with 19 bases between. This CDR3 reads CSVEGLLGRNEQFF. The CDR3 DNA reads as TGCAGCGTCGAGGGTCTTTTGGGTCGGAATGAGCAGTTCTTC.

The chain links TRBV10-3 to TRBJ1-1; D unresolved. V was shortened by 2 bases and J by 1 base, with 8 bases between the two germline ends. The CDR3 runs to 14 residues. CDR1 and CDR2 from the germline V gene are ENHRY and SYGVKD. For the CDR3, the DNA is TGTGCCATCAGTGAGCCCCCGAAGAACACTGAAGCTTTCTTT. Amino acids: CAISEPPKNTEAFF.

This chain joins TRBV6-5 and TRBJ2-7, with 7 bases matching TRBD1. The CDR3 loop spans 14 amino acids. Germline CDR1 and CDR2: MNHEY and SVGAGI. J lost 2 bases, V lost 5 bases, and 6 bases had no gene match. The CDR3 region is CASSETGSAYEQYF. The DNA for the CDR3 is TGTGCCAGCAGTGAGACAGGGAGCGCCTACGAGCAGTACTTC.

The chain links TRBV28 to TRBJ1-2, with 10 positions matching TRBD1. CDR3 length: 15 amino acids. Per the germline V gene, CDR1 is MDHEN and CDR2 is SYDVKM. The junction had 7 bases not matched to a gene; V was cut back by 6 bases and J by 3 bases. For the CDR3, the DNA is TGTGCCAGCAGCCTAACCGGGACAGGGGACTATGGCTACACCTTC. Translated, it gives CASSLTGTGDYGYTF.

The CDR3 nucleotides read TGTGCCAGCAGCCCCGAGACTAGCGGGAGCTCCTACAATGAGCAGTTCTTC. It yields the protein CASSPETSGSSYNEQFF. The V call is TRBV7-6, the J call TRBJ2-1; 12 positions match TRBD2. Trimming took 5 bases from V and 0 from J; bases not matched to a gene: 5. Germline V CDR1 and CDR2: SGHVS, FNYEAQ. This CDR3 has 17 amino acids.

The V call is TRBV19, the J call TRBJ1-1, with D hard to call. This CDR3 comprises 13 residues. The V and J ends lost 6 bases and 3 bases respectively, with 11 bases between them. The germline V gene has CDR1 LNHDA and CDR2 SQIVND (reference sequence). CDR3 nucleotides: TGTGCCAGTAGACACACAGAGGACACTGAAGCTTTCTTT. Its translation: CASRHTEDTEAFF. Using reference TRBV19 and TRBJ1-1 for the parts outside the CDR3, the full variable domain is DGGITQSPKYLFRKEGQNVTLSCEQNLNHDAMYWYRQDPGQGLRLIYYSQIVNDFQKGDIAEGYSVSREKKESFPLTVTSAQKNPTAFYLCASRHTEDTEAFFGQGTRLTVV.

This sequence joins TRBV4-1 and TRBJ2-5; D possibly matches TRBD1 or TRBD2 (5 bases each). The J call could be wrong; TRBJ2-7 is a better fit for the DNA end. The CDR3 runs to 15 residues. Germline-derived CDR1 and CDR2 are MGHRA and YSYEKL. CDR3 in amino acids: CASSQEGVARYEQYF. The DNA of the CDR3 is TGCGCCAGCAGCCAAGAAGGGGTAGCGCGCTACGAGCAGTACTTC.

This chain joins TRBV2 and TRBJ1-1; unclear D gene. The CDR3 length is 11 residues. Germline lookup yields CDR1 SNHLY and CDR2 FYNNEI. The V gene lost 9 bases and the J gene lost 1 base, with 6 bases spanning the gap. CDR3 in DNA: TGTGCCAGAAGAGAGAACACTGAAGCTTTCTTT. As protein: CARRENTEAFF. The full variable domain, completed using reference TRBV2 and TRBJ1-1, is EPEVTQTPSHQVTQMGQEVILRCVPISNHLYFYWYRQILGQKVEFLVSFYNNEISEKSEIFDDQFSVERPDGSNFTLKIRSTKLEDSAMYFCARRENTEAFFGQGTRLTVV.

The chain employs TRBV11-3 and TRBJ1-1; D remains ambiguous. From germline, CDR1 is SGHNT and CDR2 YENEEA. The CDR3 runs 15 residues. V was cut by 6 bases and J by 0 bases, with 14 bases left in between. CDR3 protein: CASSPRGIMNTEAFF. CDR3 nucleotide sequence: TGTGCCAGCAGTCCCCGAGGGATAATGAACACTGAAGCTTTCTTT. The full variable domain, completed using reference TRBV11-3 and TRBJ1-1, is EAGVVQSPRYKIIEKKQPVAFWCNPISGHNTLYWYLQNLGQGPELLIRYENEEAVDDSQLPKDRFSAERLKGVDSTLKIQPAELGDSAVYLCASSPRGIMNTEAFFGQGTRLTVV.

The chain links TRBV11-1 to TRBJ2-7; unclear D gene. Germline CDR1 SGHAT, CDR2 FQDESV (reference sequence). V shed 6 bases and J shed 1 base, with 10 bases lying between them. The CDR3 spans 13 residues. CDR3 bases: TGTGCCAGCAGTCTGGACCGGTCCTACGAGCAGTACTTC. Its translation is CASSLDRSYEQYF.

The chain links TRBV11-3 to TRBJ2-5; D may be TRBD1 (6 bases). The germline CDR1 and CDR2 sequences are SGHNT and YENEEA. Trimming removed 6 bases from V and 2 bases from J, with 7 bases in between. This CDR3 has 12 amino acids. CDR3 residues: CASRDSQETQYF. CDR3 sequence (DNA): TGTGCCAGCAGGGACAGTCAAGAGACCCAGTACTTC.